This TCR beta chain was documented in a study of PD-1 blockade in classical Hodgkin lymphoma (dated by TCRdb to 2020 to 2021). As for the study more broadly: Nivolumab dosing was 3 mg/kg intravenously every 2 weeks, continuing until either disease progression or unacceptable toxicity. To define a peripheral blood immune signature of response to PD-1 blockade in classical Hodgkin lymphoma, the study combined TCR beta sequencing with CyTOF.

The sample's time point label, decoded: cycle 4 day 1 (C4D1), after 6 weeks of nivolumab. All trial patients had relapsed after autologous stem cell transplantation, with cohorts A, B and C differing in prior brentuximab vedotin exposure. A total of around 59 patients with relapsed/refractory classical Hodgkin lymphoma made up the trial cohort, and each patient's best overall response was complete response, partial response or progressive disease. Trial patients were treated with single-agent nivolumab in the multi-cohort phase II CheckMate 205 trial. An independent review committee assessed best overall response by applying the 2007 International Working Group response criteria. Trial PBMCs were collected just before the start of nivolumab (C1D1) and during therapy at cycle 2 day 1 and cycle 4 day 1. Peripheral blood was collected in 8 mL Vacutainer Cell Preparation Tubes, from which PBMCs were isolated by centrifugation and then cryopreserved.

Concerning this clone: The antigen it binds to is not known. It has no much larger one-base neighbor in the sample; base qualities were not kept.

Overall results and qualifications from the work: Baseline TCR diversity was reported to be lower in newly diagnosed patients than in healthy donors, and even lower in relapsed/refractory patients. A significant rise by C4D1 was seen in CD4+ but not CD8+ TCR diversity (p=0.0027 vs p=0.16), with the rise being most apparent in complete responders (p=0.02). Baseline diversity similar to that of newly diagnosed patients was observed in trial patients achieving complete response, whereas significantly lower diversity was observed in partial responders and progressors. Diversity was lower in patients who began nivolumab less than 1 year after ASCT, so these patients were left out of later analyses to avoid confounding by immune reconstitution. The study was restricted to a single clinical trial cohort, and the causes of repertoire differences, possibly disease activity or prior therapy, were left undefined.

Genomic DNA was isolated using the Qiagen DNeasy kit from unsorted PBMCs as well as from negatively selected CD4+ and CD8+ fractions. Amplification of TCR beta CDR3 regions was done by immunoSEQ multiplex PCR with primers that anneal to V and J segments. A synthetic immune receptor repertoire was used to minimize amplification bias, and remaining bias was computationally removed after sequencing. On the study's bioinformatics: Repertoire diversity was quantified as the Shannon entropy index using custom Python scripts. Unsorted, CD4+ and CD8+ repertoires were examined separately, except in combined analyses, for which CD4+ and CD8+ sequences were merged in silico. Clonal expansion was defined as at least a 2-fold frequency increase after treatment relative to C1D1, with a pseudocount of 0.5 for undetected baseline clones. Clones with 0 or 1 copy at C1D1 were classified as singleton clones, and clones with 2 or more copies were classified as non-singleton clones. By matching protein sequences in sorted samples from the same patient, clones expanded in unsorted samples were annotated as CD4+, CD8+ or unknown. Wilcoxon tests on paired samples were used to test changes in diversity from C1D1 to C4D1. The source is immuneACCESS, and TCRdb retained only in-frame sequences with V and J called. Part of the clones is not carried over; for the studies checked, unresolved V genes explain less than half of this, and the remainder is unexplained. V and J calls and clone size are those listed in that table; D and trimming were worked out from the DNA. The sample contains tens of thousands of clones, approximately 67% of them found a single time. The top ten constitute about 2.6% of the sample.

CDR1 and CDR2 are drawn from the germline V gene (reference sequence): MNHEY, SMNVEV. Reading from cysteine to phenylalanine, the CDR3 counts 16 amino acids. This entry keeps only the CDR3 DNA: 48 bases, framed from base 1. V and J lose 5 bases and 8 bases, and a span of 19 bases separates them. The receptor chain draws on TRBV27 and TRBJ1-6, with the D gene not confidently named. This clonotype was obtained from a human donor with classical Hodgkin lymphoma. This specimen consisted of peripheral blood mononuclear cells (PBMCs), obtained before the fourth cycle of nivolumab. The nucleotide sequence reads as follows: TGTGCCAGCAGTCTAGCTCCCAGTATCGGTCATTCACCCCTCCACTTT. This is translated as CASSLAPSIGHSPLHF.